The 18 T cell receptor beta chains listed next were all sequenced from one sample in a study of Ad26.COV2.S vaccination and SARS-CoV-2 variants. Libraries were prepared by immunoSEQ multiplex PCR; TCRdb keeps only in-frame clonotypes and omits some of them. The table records just under 250,000 clones, over 75% of them present only once. The treatment: around 19 received Ad26.COV2.S at low or high dose, single or two shots; 5 received placebo; per-sample allocation not given. Repertoires come from day 63 after the first vaccine or placebo injection. The sequencing used peripheral blood, collected in a trial of Ad26.COV2.S vaccine versus placebo. These receptors all come from a person aged 18-60 years who received the Ad26.COV2.S COVID-19 vaccine or a placebo.

The chain employs TRBV15 and TRBJ1-5; TRBD1 matches 7 bases. With 4 bases clipped from V and 3 bases from J, the junction kept 9 bases outside the gene matches. The CDR3 extends over 16 amino acids. Germline assignment: CDR1 LNHNV and CDR2 YYDKDF (reference sequence). The CDR3 reads CATSKGGQGVNQPQHF. The DNA of the CDR3 is TGTGCCACCAGCAAGGGGGGGCAGGGGGTCAATCAGCCCCAGCATTTT.

V is TRBV24-1 and J is TRBJ2-7; D tentatively fits TRBD1 or TRBD2 (5 bases each). Between the trimmed V and J ends, which lost 5 bases and 2 bases, there was a span of 12 bases. CDR1 is KGHDR, CDR2 SFDVKD, per germline. The length of the CDR3 is 14 residues. CDR3 nucleotide sequence: TGTGCCACCAGTGCCGTGGGGGACCCCTACGAGCAGTACTTC. This encodes CATSAVGDPYEQYF.

The rearrangement links TRBV14 to TRBJ2-1, with a tentative D call TRBD2 (6 bases). CDR3 length: 15 residues. V lost 1 base and J 8 bases, leaving 15 bases between the germline ends. CDR1 and CDR2 (germline): SGHDN, FVKESK. The CDR3 spells CASSQGRVGWDEQFF. In DNA form, the CDR3 reads TGTGCCAGCAGCCAAGGGAGGGTAGGATGGGATGAGCAGTTCTTC.

The J gene is TRBJ2-2, the V gene TRBV7-2; 10 nucleotides line up with TRBD2. Germline CDR1 SGHTA, CDR2 FQGNSA. V shed 4 bases, J shed 4 bases, and the junction held 6 bases outside the gene matches. The CDR3 spans 16 residues. The CDR3 DNA reads as TGTGCCAGCAGCTCTAGCGGGAGCTTTGGCACCGGGGAGCTGTTTTTT. This sequence encodes CASSSSGSFGTGELFF.

In this sample, this clone turned up once. The chain employs TRBV10-1 and TRBJ1-1; TRBD1 matches 7 bases. J lost 1 base, V lost 4 bases, and 6 bases had no gene match. Germline-derived CDR1 and CDR2 are WNHNN and SYGVQD (reference sequence). The CDR3 is made up of 15 amino acids. In nucleotides, the CDR3 is TGCGCCAGCAGTGCCGACAGGGCGGCGAACACTGAAGCTTTCTTT. Translated, it gives CASSADRAANTEAFF.

This chain joins TRBV28 and TRBJ2-7, with D hard to call. Germline assignment: CDR1 MDHEN and CDR2 SYDVKM. This CDR3 is 13 amino acids long. The V end was cut by 5 bases, the J end by 2 bases, with 10 bases between. CDR3 sequence: CASSPPVAYEQYF. The CDR3 DNA follows: TGTGCCAGCAGTCCCCCGGTAGCCTACGAGCAGTACTTC.

This chain connects TRBV19 to TRBJ2-2; D may be TRBD2 (7 bases). V lost 7 bases and J lost 4, with 16 bases in between. CDR1 and CDR2 (germline): LNHDA, SQIVND (reference sequence). The CDR3 length is 15 residues. The CDR3 here is CASTSPGGRTGELFF. The DNA for the CDR3 is TGTGCCAGTACTTCACCCGGGGGGCGCACCGGGGAGCTGTTTTTT.

This clone appeared a few times. The chain has TRBV5-4 and TRBJ2-7; 9 positions agree with TRBD1. The CDR3 sequence is 14 residues long. The V and J ends lost 4 bases and 5 bases, in that order; junction bases with no gene match: 7. Germline V gene sequence: CDR1 SGHNT, CDR2 YYREEE (reference sequence). The CDR3 sequence: CASSPRDREDEQYF. For the CDR3, the DNA is TGTGCCAGCAGCCCCCGGGACAGGGAGGACGAGCAGTACTTC.

V is TRBV10-3 and J is TRBJ2-7; weak D call: TRBD1 (5 bases). V gave up 0 bases and J gave up 2 bases, with 8 bases separating them. Germline V CDR1 and CDR2: ENHRY, SYGVKD. CDR3 length equals 14 residues. CDR3 residues: CAISESTGPYEQYF. The CDR3 DNA reads as TGTGCCATCAGTGAGTCCACAGGACCCTACGAGCAGTACTTC.

The chain uses TRBV29-1 and TRBJ2-7; 8 bases agree with TRBD2. This CDR3 is built from 13 residues. In germline, CDR1 is SQVTM, CDR2 ANQGSEA. The J segment lost 6 bases and the V segment lost 0 bases, leaving 4 bases of the junction unmatched. The CDR3 is CSVEEAGVLEQYF. The CDR3 region has the DNA TGCAGCGTTGAAGAAGCGGGAGTGCTCGAGCAGTACTTC.

The chain uses TRBV7-6 and TRBJ2-5; TRBD2 agrees at 7 bases. Trimming took 0 bases from V and 6 from J; bases not matched to a gene: 10. The V gene's germline CDR1 is SGHVS and CDR2 FNYEAQ. The CDR3 has 16 residues. CDR3 sequence (DNA): TGTGCCAGCAGCTTAGCCCTAACCGGGACTATTCAGACCCAGTACTTC. Its translation: CASSLALTGTIQTQYF.

This clone was seen a single time. The same CDR3 can be traced to other DNA sequences in this sample. The V and J genes are TRBV9 and TRBJ2-1; no clear D. From germline, CDR1 is SGDLS and CDR2 YYNGEE. The ends were cut back, 0 bases at V and 6 bases at J, with 7 bases in the middle. The CDR3 has 13 residues. CDR3 region: CASSVGQLNEQFF. The DNA of the CDR3 is TGTGCCAGCAGCGTAGGCCAACTCAATGAGCAGTTCTTC.

This chain uses TRBV5-4 with TRBJ2-3; the D is unclear. This CDR3 is 16 amino acids long. Germline V gene lookup returns CDR1 SGHNT and CDR2 YYREEE (reference sequence). V shed 3 bases and J shed 3 bases, with 17 bases lying between them. The CDR3 is CASSSDLRVRTDTQYF. CDR3 nucleotides: TGTGCCAGCAGCTCGGATCTAAGGGTACGGACAGATACGCAGTATTTT.

The V call is TRBV19, the J call TRBJ2-2, with D hard to call. CDR1 is LNHDA, CDR2 SQIVND, per germline (reference sequence). The CDR3 covers 16 residues. Trimming removed 2 bases from V and 2 bases from J, with 12 bases in between. This chain's CDR3 is CASSIRFTFNTGELFF. The CDR3 bases are TGTGCCAGTAGTATAAGGTTCACTTTTAACACCGGGGAGCTGTTTTTT.

The chain employs TRBV3-1 (or the pseudogene TRBV3-2) and TRBJ1-2, with D perhaps matching TRBD1 (5 bases). Germline CDR1 LGHDT, CDR2 YNNKEL (reference sequence). The ends were cut back, 4 bases at V and 8 bases at J, with 17 bases in the middle. The CDR3 spans 14 residues. As DNA, the CDR3 is TGTGCCAGCAGCCCGTCTAAGAACTCAGGGGGCTACACCTTC. Translation: CASSPSKNSGGYTF.

As concerns this clone: The sample contains more than one DNA sequence encoding this CDR3. The rearrangement uses TRBV7-2 and TRBJ1-1; D not certain. V lost 2 bases and J 4 bases, leaving 2 bases between the germline ends. The CDR3 runs to 11 residues. Per germline, CDR1 SGHTA and CDR2 FQGNSA. The CDR3 DNA reads TGTGCCAGCAGCTTACTCACTGAAGCTTTCTTT. Translated: CASSLLTEAFF.

The J gene is TRBJ1-4, the V gene TRBV28; 9 positions agree with TRBD1. With V trimmed by 5 bases and J by 6 bases, 7 bases remained unmatched. CDR3 length: 15 amino acids. Germline V lookup: CDR1 MDHEN, CDR2 SYDVKM. CDR3 nucleotides: TGTGCCAGCAGTCGTCGTGGGACAGGGTATGAAAAACTGTTTTTT. It specifies CASSRRGTGYEKLFF.

The chain recombines TRBV4-1 with TRBJ2-7, with a weak D call TRBD2 (6 bases). The V gene lost 0 bases and the J gene lost 7 bases, with 16 bases spanning the gap. CDR1 and CDR2 from the germline V gene are MGHRA and YSYEKL. The CDR3 spans 15 residues. CDR3 DNA sequence: TGCGCCAGCAGCCAAGAAGCGGGCGTATCCGGGGAGCAGTACTTC. Protein sequence: CASSQEAGVSGEQYF.